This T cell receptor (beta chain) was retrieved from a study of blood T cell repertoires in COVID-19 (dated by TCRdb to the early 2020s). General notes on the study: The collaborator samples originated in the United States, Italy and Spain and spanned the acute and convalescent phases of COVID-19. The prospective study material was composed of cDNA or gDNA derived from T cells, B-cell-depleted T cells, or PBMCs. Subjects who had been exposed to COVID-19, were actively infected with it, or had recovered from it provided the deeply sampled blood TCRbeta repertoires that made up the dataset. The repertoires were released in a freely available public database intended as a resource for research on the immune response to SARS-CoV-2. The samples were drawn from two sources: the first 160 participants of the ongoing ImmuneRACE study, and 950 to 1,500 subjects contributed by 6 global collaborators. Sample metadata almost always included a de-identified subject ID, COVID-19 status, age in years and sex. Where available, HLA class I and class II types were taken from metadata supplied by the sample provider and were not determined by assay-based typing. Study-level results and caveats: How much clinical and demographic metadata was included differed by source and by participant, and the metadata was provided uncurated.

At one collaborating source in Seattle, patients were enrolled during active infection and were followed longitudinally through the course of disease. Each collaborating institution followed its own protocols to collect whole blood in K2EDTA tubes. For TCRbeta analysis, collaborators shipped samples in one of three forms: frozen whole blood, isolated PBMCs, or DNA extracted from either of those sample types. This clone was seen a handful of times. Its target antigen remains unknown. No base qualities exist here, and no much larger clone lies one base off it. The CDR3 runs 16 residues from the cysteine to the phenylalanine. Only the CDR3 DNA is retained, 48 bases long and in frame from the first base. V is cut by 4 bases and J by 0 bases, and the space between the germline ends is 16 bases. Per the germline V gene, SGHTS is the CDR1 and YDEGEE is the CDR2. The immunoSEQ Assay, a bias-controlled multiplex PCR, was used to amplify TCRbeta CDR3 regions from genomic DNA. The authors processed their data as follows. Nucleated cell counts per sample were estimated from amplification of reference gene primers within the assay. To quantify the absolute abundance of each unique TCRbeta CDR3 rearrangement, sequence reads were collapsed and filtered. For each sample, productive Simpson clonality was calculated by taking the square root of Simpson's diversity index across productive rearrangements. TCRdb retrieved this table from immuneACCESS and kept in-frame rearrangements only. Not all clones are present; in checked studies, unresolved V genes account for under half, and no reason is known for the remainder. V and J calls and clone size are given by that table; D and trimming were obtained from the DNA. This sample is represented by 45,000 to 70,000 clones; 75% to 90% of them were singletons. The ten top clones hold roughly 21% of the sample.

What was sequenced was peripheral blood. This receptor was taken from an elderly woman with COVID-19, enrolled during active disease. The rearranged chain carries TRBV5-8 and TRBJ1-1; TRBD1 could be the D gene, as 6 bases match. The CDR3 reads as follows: CASSGNREPMNTEAFF. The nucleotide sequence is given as TGTGCCAGCAGCGGCAACAGGGAACCCATGAACACTGAAGCTTTCTTT.